This T cell receptor beta chain was captured by sequencing in a study of T cells in localized non-small cell lung cancer. Study-level findings and limits: Adjacent uninvolved lung tissue had the highest T cell clonality, exceeding tumor. A denser population of T cells in blood accompanied longer overall survival.

Method: immunoSEQ multiplex PCR; TCRdb's copy keeps in-frame clones and lacks some. Here the sample spans approximately 150,000 clones, around 89% being singletons. A remark on this clone: The antigen remains unidentified.

V lost 10 bases to trimming and J lost 7 bases, with 10 bases between them. Germline-derived CDR1 and CDR2 are LNHNV and YYDKDF (reference sequence). This CDR3 spans 11 amino acids. The gene calls are TRBV15 and TRBJ1-4, with D possibly matching TRBD1 (6 bases). The clonotype was recovered from a female donor of 60 years or more with stage I lung adenocarcinoma. This specimen was peripheral blood, taken before any cancer treatment. The CDR3 sequence is CAIRGGEKLFF. The DNA of the CDR3 is TGTGCCATAAGGGGGGGTGAAAAACTGTTTTTT.